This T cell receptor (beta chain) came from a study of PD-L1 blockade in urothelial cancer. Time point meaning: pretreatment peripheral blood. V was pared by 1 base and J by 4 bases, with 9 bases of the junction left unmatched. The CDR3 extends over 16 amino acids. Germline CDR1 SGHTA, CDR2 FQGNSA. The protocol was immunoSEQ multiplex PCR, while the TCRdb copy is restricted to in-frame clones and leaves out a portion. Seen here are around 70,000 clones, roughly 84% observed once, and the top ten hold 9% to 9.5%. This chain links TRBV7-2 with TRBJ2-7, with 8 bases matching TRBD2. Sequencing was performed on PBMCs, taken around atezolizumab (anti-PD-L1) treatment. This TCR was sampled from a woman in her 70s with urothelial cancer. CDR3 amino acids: CASSLGASVAGYEQYF. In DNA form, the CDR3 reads TGTGCCAGCAGCTTAGGAGCCTCCGTAGCGGGGTACGAGCAGTACTTC.